This is a list of T cell receptor beta chains from one sample in a study of T cells after posttransplantation cyclophosphamide. The protocol was immunoSEQ multiplex PCR, while the TCRdb copy is restricted to in-frame clones and leaves out a portion. The data show 2,000 to 3,000 clones, with none appearing a single time. The specimen was PBMCs, collected after an allogeneic stem cell transplant with post-transplant cyclophosphamide. These receptors all stem from a female patient in her 60s who received an allogeneic stem cell transplant from an unrelated donor, was CMV-positive, and had acute GVHD only. A share of the T cells may be of graft donor origin. Both conserved end residues are part of each CDR3. The D gene is left open where the match is weak. Clone size appears in some rows only: once, few, many, or a class for an expanded clone.

clone_size: -; j_call: TRBJ2-5; cdr3_length: 13; d_call: -; v_call: TRBV6-1; cdr3_aa: CASSARLGETQYF; cdr3_nt: TGTGCCAGCAGTGCCCGACTAGGGGAGACCCAGTACTTC
clone_size: medium-sized; j_call: TRBJ2-6; cdr3_length: 16; d_call: TRBD2; v_call: TRBV27; cdr3_aa: CASSRFGGAGANVLTF; cdr3_nt: TGTGCCAGCAGTCGATTCGGGGGGGCTGGGGCCAACGTCCTGACTTTC
clone_size: many; j_call: TRBJ2-3; cdr3_length: 15; d_call: TRBD1; v_call: TRBV7-2; cdr3_aa: CASSLRSRGLDTQYF; cdr3_nt: TGTGCCAGCAGCTTACGGAGCAGGGGGCTCGATACGCAGTATTTT
clone_size: many; j_call: TRBJ1-1; cdr3_length: 14; d_call: -; v_call: TRBV5-1; cdr3_aa: CASSVPGSGTEAFF; cdr3_nt: TGCGCCAGCAGTGTTCCGGGGTCGGGGACTGAAGCTTTCTTT
clone_size: many; j_call: TRBJ1-1; cdr3_length: 13; d_call: TRBD1; v_call: TRBV19; cdr3_aa: CASRDRDQGGAFF; cdr3_nt: TGTGCCAGTCGGGACAGGGATCAGGGGGGAGCTTTCTTT
clone_size: medium-sized; j_call: TRBJ1-3; cdr3_length: 13; d_call: -; v_call: TRBV7-8; cdr3_aa: CASSPGTGNTIYF; cdr3_nt: TGTGCCAGCAGTCCTGGGACAGGAAACACCATATATTTT
clone_size: many; j_call: TRBJ2-1; cdr3_length: 14; d_call: TRBD1; v_call: TRBV5-1; cdr3_aa: CASRSGTGNREQFF; cdr3_nt: TGCGCCAGCAGGTCCGGGACAGGTAATCGTGAGCAGTTCTTC
clone_size: many; j_call: TRBJ1-1; cdr3_length: 15; d_call: -; v_call: TRBV11-2; cdr3_aa: CASSFTGGGHTEAFF; cdr3_nt: TGTGCCAGCAGCTTTACTGGGGGGGGCCACACTGAAGCTTTCTTT
clone_size: many; j_call: TRBJ1-5; cdr3_length: 20; d_call: -; v_call: TRBV4-1; cdr3_aa: CASSHPGGGDVRVSNQPQHF; cdr3_nt: TGCGCCAGCAGCCACCCCGGTGGGGGGGACGTTCGGGTAAGCAATCAGCCCCAGCATTTT
clone_size: -; j_call: TRBJ2-5; cdr3_length: 13; d_call: -; v_call: TRBV28; cdr3_aa: CASSKTDKETQYF; cdr3_nt: TGTGCCAGCAGTAAAACAGATAAAGAGACCCAGTACTTC
clone_size: many; j_call: TRBJ1-5; cdr3_length: 16; d_call: -; v_call: TRBV25-1; cdr3_aa: CASSESGGVGNQPQHF; cdr3_nt: TGTGCCAGCAGTGAAAGTGGGGGCGTAGGCAATCAGCCCCAGCATTTT
clone_size: many; j_call: TRBJ2-1; cdr3_length: 15; d_call: -; v_call: TRBV6-2/TRBV6-3; cdr3_aa: CASSLGLSSENEQFF; cdr3_nt: TGTGCCAGCAGTTTGGGCCTGTCCTCAGAAAATGAGCAGTTCTTC
clone_size: few; j_call: TRBJ2-1; cdr3_length: 14; d_call: -; v_call: TRBV13; cdr3_aa: CASQIGPSYNEQFF; cdr3_nt: TGTGCCAGCCAGATTGGCCCCTCCTACAATGAGCAGTTCTTC